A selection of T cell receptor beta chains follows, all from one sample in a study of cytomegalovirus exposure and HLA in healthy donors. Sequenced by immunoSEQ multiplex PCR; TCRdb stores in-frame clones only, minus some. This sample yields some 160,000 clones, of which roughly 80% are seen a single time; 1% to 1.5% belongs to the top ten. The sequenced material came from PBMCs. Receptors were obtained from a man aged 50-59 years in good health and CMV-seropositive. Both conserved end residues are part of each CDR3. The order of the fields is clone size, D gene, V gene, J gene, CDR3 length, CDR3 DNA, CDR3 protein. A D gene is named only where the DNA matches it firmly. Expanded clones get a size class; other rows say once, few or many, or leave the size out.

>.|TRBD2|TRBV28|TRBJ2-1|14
TGTGCCAGCAGTACAACCGGACTAGCGGGAGGGCCGATCTTC
CASSTTGLAGGPIF
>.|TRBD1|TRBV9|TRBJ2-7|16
TGTGCCAGCAGCGCGACCGGGACAGGGGGCTCCTACGAGCAGTACTTC
CASSATGTGGSYEQYF
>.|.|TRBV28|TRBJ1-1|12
TGTGCCAGCAGCGACAGGAACACTGAAGCTTTCTTT
CASSDRNTEAFF
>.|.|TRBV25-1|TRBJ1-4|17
TGTGCCAGCAGTGAACCCCGAGACAGAACAACTAATGAAAAACTGTTTTTT
CASSEPRDRTTNEKLFF
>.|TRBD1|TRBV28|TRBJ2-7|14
TGTGCCACAGCACCCCGGGACAGAACCTACGAGCAGTACTTC
CATAPRDRTYEQYF
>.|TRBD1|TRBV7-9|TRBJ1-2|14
TGTGCCAGCATCGGGACAGTTCTGCCCTATGGCTACACCTTC
CASIGTVLPYGYTF
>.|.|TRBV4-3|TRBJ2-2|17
TGCGCCAGCAGCCAAGATAAGGCCGGCAGGGGCCACGGGGAGCTGTTTTTT
CASSQDKAGRGHGELFF
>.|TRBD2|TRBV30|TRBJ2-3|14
TGTGCCTGGTCTCTAGCGGGAGGTTGGGATACGCAGTATTTT
CAWSLAGGWDTQYF
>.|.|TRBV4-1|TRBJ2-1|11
TGCGCCAGCAGCCAGGGCCAGGGACAGTTCTTC
CASSQGQGQFF
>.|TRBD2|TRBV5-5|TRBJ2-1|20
TGTGCCAGCAGCGTAAGGCCGGGACTAGCGGGGACTACCAGTTACAATGAGCAGTTCTTC
CASSVRPGLAGTTSYNEQFF
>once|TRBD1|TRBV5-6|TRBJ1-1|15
TGTGCCAGCAGCGGGGGACAGGGGATGAACACTGAAGCTTTCTTT
CASSGGQGMNTEAFF
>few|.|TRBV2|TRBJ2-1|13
TGTGCCAGCACGACGACTCTATACAATGAGCAGTTCTTC
CASTTTLYNEQFF
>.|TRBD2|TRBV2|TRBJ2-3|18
TGTGCCAGCACGGGACTAGCGGGGGGGGGAACTAGCACAGATACGCAGTATTTT
CASTGLAGGGTSTDTQYF
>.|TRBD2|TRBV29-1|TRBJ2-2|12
TGCAGCTTCAGGCGGGGGGCCGGGGAGCTGTTTTTT
CSFRRGAGELFF
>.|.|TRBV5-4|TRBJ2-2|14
TGTGCCAGCAGCCGGACACCAAACACCGGGGAGCTGTTTTTT
CASSRTPNTGELFF
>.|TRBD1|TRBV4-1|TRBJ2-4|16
TGCGCCAGCAGCCAGGGCGGGACAGGGTACGGGAACATTCAGTACTTC
CASSQGGTGYGNIQYF
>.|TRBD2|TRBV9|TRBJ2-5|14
TGTGCCAGCAGCGTAATGGGACTAGCGGAGACCCAGTACTTC
CASSVMGLAETQYF